This T cell receptor (beta chain) appears in the sequencing data of a study of long-term antiretroviral therapy in people with HIV. Overall study findings and caveats: Subsequent to ART, diversity was augmented yet persisted below that of transplant donor controls.

CDR1 and CDR2 from the germline V gene are SGHAT and FQNNGV. The CDR3 runs 16 residues. The V end was cut by 5 bases, the J end by 2 bases, with 19 bases between. Sequencing used immunoSEQ v3.0 at survey level. Each sample aimed for roughly 40,000-50,000 sequenced T-cell genomes. Method: immunoSEQ multiplex PCR; TCRdb's copy keeps in-frame clones and lacks some. Of 20,000 to 25,000 clones listed, around 83% are singletons. With regard to this clone: Antigen specificity is unknown.

This specimen consisted of unsorted PBMCs, obtained 0.4 years after starting antiretroviral therapy. The TCR comes from a man aged 50-60 years with HIV. This chain uses TRBV11-2 with TRBJ2-7; D may be TRBD1 (6 bases). CDR3: CASSAPNGTTTYEQYF. CDR3 coding DNA: TGTGCCAGCAGCGCCCCGAACGGGACAACGACCTACGAGCAGTACTTC.